What follows describes a single T cell receptor (beta chain). The antigen is undetermined. The record originates from a study of shared clonotypes between healthy human individuals. General study findings and limits: Sampling used blood alone; tissue repertoires probably differ. Memory subsets generally showed smaller estimated richness than naive subsets did. Against clonotypes common to all four donors, non-shared ones had lower generation probabilities.

Sorted subsets were amplified in replicate PCRs using approximately 200 ng DNA, 30,000 to 35,000 T cell genomes. Profiled with immunoSEQ multiplex PCR; TCRdb holds only in-frame clones, not every one. The sample lists approximately 1.1 million clones; around 78% were seen once. The CDR3 totals 14 residues. V dropped 6 bases and J dropped 1; count of bases not matched to a gene: 3. CDR1 is MNHEY and CDR2 is SMNVEV in the germline V gene (reference sequence). The sequenced sample consisted of memory CD4+ T cells from PBMCs. Subset meaning: CD45RA-negative fraction. The rearrangement links TRBV27 to TRBJ1-2; 9 nucleotides align to TRBD1. The origin of this receptor is a man between 18 and 29 years old in good health. Some clones in this sample may be carry-over from other donors' samples. The CDR3 reads CASRRTGVNYGYTF. In nucleotides, the CDR3 is TGTGCCAGCAGGCGGACAGGGGTTAACTATGGCTACACCTTC.